This TCR beta chain originates from a study of T cell responses to AZD1222 COVID-19 vaccine (dated by TCRdb to about 2021). General notes on the study: TCR sequencing covered roughly 230 trial participants: 207 given two doses of AZD1222 and 26 given two doses of MenACWY control vaccine. Trial participants were enrolled by age into 18-55, 56-69 and 70-plus year subgroups, with around 140, 26 and 57 TCR-sequenced participants respectively. Study-wide findings and limitations: After two AZD1222 doses, spike-specific TCR breadth and depth were significantly higher than at day 0 and than in MenACWY recipients. Participants were mostly white British, with more females than males. The authors suggested clonal diversity may have been underestimated. The whole spike protein was spanned by vaccine-associated CD4 TCRs, and dominant responses were seen in regions 160-218 and 743-854. In the small 56-69-year group, the increase in depth fell short of significance, most likely because of low power. Nearly half of unique spike-specific TCRs reportedly recognized epitopes outside regions mutated in the B.1.351 and B.1.1.7 variants. Because no samples from the day 14 peak response were available, repertoires could be characterized only after the peak T cell response. Conclusions about previously exposed vaccinees are limited because only six or seven AZD1222 recipients were SARS-CoV-2 seropositive at baseline.

Measured from the cysteine to the phenylalanine, the CDR3 is 14 residues long. Of the read, only the CDR3 DNA is kept; its 42 bases are in frame from base 1. Sequences LGHNA (CDR1) and YNFKEQ (CDR2) are obtained from the germline V gene. V has 0 bases trimmed and J has 9 bases trimmed; junction bases matching no gene number 5. The CDR3 regions of human TCRbeta chains were analyzed by immunosequencing. The authors' pipeline ran thus. TCRs in the repertoires were matched against a reference library of SARS-CoV-2-specific TCRs that had been generated with the MIRA antigen-specificity platform. Breadth meant the fraction of unique TCRs that were SARS-CoV-2-associated, whereas depth meant the fraction of total T cells that were SARS-CoV-2-associated. Using the MIRA data, every spike-specific TCR was mapped to the spike region that the TCR reacted to and assigned to either a CD4 or a CD8 class. Log10-transformed breadth and depth values were compared by one-way ANOVA with Sidak's multiple comparisons tests. Drawn from immuneACCESS, this table holds only the in-frame rearrangements with V and J called that TCRdb kept. Clones are partly lost; checked studies trace under half to an unresolved V gene and leave the rest unexplained. V and J calls and clone size come straight from that table; D and trimming were deduced from the DNA. The sample yields around 100,000 clones; 70% to 90% were counted once. The ten largest clonotypes hold 2.5% of the sample.

The time point label of this sample denotes: about 28 days (+/-7) after the second vaccine dose. AZD1222 recipients whose second dose came at about 4 weeks and those whose second dose came at about 12 weeks were combined into one group, since spike-specific TCR depth and breadth did not differ between the two schedules. The vaccinee samples were drawn from two UK trials, COV001 and COV002, one of which was a single-blind randomized controlled phase 2/3 trial testing AZD1222 (ChAdOx1 nCoV-19) in healthy adults. For TCRbeta chain sequencing, PBMC samples from trial participants were taken at day 0 and at day 28 after the second dose. This clone was seen just once. There is no known antigen for this receptor. Base qualities are not provided; no much larger clone lies one nucleotide away.

The rearranged segments are TRBV4-2 and TRBJ2-4; 7 central bases correspond to TRBD2. The specimen comprised peripheral blood, sampled 28 days after the second AZD1222 dose. This TCR was sampled from an adult who received the AZD1222 COVID-19 vaccine. The encoded CDR3 is CASSQDVREAIQYF. Read as DNA, the sequence is TGTGCCAGCAGCCAAGACGTTCGGGAGGCCATTCAGTACTTC.